The 14 T cell receptor beta chains below all came from one sample that was sequenced in a study of T cells in Graves' hyperthyroidism and ophthalmopathy. Amplification of TCR beta CDR3 regions was performed using RNA transcripts as template. HTBI primers were used for first-round RT-PCR of the TCR CDR3. MiXCR, run by TCRdb on the multiplex PCR reads, gives a single entry per CDR3 protein. The table lists about 410,000 distinct CDR3 sequences, roughly 14% of them singletons. The sequencing sample was made of blood. The receptors were sampled from a man aged 18 to 35 with Graves' ophthalmopathy.

This clonotype has a count of ten or more. This chain connects TRBV12-5 to TRBJ2-1; D ambiguous. Germline loops: CDR1 LGHNT, CDR2 FRNRAP. The CDR3 loop spans 15 amino acids. With 6 bases removed from V and 4 bases from J, the gap between germline ends came to 16 bases. CDR3 DNA: TGTGCTAGTGGCCGACACTTACCACTGTACAATGAGCAGTTCTTC. It specifies CASGRHLPLYNEQFF. Full variable domain (rest looked up from reference TRBV12-5 and TRBJ2-1): DARVTQTPRHKVTEMGQEVTMRCQPILGHNTVFWYRQTMMQGLELLAYFRNRAPLDDSGMPKDRFSAEMPDATLATLKIQPSEPRDSAVYFCASGRHLPLYNEQFFGPGTRLTVL.

This chain links TRBV7-9 with TRBJ2-1, with D perhaps TRBD2 (5 bases). The end of the DNA is better explained by TRBJ2-7, so the J call may be wrong. Germline V lookup: CDR1 SEHNR, CDR2 FQNEAQ (reference sequence). This CDR3 contains 13 residues. The CDR3 DNA reads as TGTGCCAGCAGCCTGGGAGTCTACAATGAGCAGTACTTC. Translated, it gives CASSLGVYNEQYF.

This clonotype was counted ten times or more. The rearrangement joins TRBV6-1 to TRBJ2-4; 7 nucleotides line up with TRBD1. J lost 11 bases, V lost 6 bases, and 7 bases had no gene match. CDR3 length: 12 residues. The germline V gene encodes CDR1 MNHNS and CDR2 SASEGT. CDR3 coding DNA: TGTGCCAGCAGCAGCACAGGGGTCGTTCAGTACTTC. Protein: CASSSTGVVQYF.

This clonotype has at least ten counts. The chain carries TRBV7-9 and TRBJ2-3; no definite D call. The germline V gene encodes CDR1 SEHNR and CDR2 FQNEAQ (reference sequence). This CDR3 is built from 13 residues. The V end lost 5 bases, the J end lost 7 bases, and 13 bases lay between the germline ends. CDR3 bases: TGTGCCAGCAGCCTGGCGAGTATGAATACGCAGTATTTT. Protein sequence: CASSLASMNTQYF.

This clonotype was seen once. The genes are TRBV6-2 or TRBV6-3 and TRBJ2-3, with a weak D call TRBD2 (5 bases). V lost 0 bases and J 1 base, leaving 17 bases between the germline ends. This CDR3 spans 18 amino acids. The germline gives CDR1 MNHEY, CDR2 SVGEGT. As DNA, the CDR3 is TGTGCCAGCAGTTACTCGAGGAGCTCCAGCGGAGGCACAGATACGCAGTATTTT. Its protein is CASSYSRSSSGGTDTQYF.

The table lists this clonotype with many counts. The chain links TRBV7-9 to TRBJ2-5; TRBD1 matches at 10 bases. CDR3 length: 14 residues. The V gene end was trimmed by 5 bases and the J gene end by 3 bases; junction bases not matched to a gene: 3. The germline gives CDR1 SEHNR, CDR2 FQNEAQ (reference sequence). CDR3 nucleotides: TGTGCCAGCAGCCAGGGACAGGGGAAAGAGACCCAGTACTTC. Its protein product is CASSQGQGKETQYF.

This clonotype was recorded many times. The genes are TRBV5-1 and TRBJ2-7; 10 positions agree with TRBD2. The CDR3 consists of 18 residues. CDR1 is SGHRS and CDR2 is YFSETQ in the germline V gene. V lost 0 bases to trimming and J lost 2 bases; unmatched junction nucleotides: 11. The CDR3: CASSLAIASGGTTYEQYF. The CDR3 DNA follows: TGCGCCAGCAGCTTGGCCATCGCTAGCGGGGGAACCACCTACGAGCAGTACTTC.

In this sample, this clonotype turned up a few times. The V and J genes are TRBV20-1 and TRBJ2-6, with a weak D call TRBD1 (5 bases). Looked up from germline, CDR1 is DFQATT and CDR2 is SNEGSKA (reference sequence). The CDR3 consists of 14 residues. V lost 2 bases and J lost 0, with 5 bases in between. CDR3 region: CSARTGSGANVLTF. CDR3 coding DNA: TGCAGTGCTAGAACAGGCTCTGGGGCCAACGTCCTGACTTTC.

This clonotype showed up many times. The rearrangement links TRBV18 to TRBJ2-7; TRBD1 agrees at 7 bases. J lost 4 bases, V lost 4 bases, and 4 bases had no gene match. Germline V gene data show CDR1 as KGHSH and CDR2 as LQKENI. The CDR3 has 13 amino acids. CDR3 region: CASSLDRRYEQYF. The CDR3 nucleotides are TGTGCCAGCTCACTGGACAGGAGGTACGAGCAGTACTTC.

The rearrangement links TRBV3-1 to TRBJ2-7, with D perhaps matching TRBD2 (7 bases). V lost 0 bases to trimming and J lost 2 bases, with 11 bases between them. The germline V gene encodes CDR1 LGHDT and CDR2 YNNKEL (reference sequence). The CDR3 has 15 amino acids. The DNA for the CDR3 is TGTGCCAGCAGCCAAGAAGGGGGGGGGACCTACGAGCAGTACTTC. It encodes CASSQEGGGTYEQYF.

This clonotype has just one count. A much larger clone differs from this one at a single base, so this may be a read error. The chain links TRBV6-5 to TRBJ1-2; no clear D. Germline CDR1 reads MNHEY; CDR2 reads SVGAGI. This CDR3 region has 14 residues. The CDR3 sequence: CTSSYSRVIYGYTF. CDR3 in DNA: TGTACCAGCAGTTACTCCCGGGTGATCTATGGCTACACCTTC.

The genes are TRBV14 and TRBJ1-2; D gene ambiguous. The germline V gene has CDR1 SGHDN and CDR2 FVKESK. V shed 1 base and J shed 10 bases, with 13 bases lying between them. CDR3 length: 13 residues. The CDR3 region has the DNA TGTGCCAGCAGCCAAGGGGGTTTGATTGCCTACACCTTC. Translating it yields CASSQGGLIAYTF.

There are many counts of this clonotype. This chain uses TRBV3-1 with TRBJ1-6; TRBD1 agrees at 8 bases. The V segment lost 6 bases and the J segment 6 bases; nucleotides outside the gene matches: 4. CDR1 LGHDT and CDR2 YNNKEL come from the germline V gene (reference sequence). This CDR3 spans 14 amino acids. CDR3 loop: CASRTGQGNSPLHF. The CDR3 coding sequence is TGTGCCAGCAGAACCGGACAGGGTAATTCACCCCTCCACTTT.

This rearrangement joins TRBV6-2 or TRBV6-3 to TRBJ1-1; D is possibly TRBD1 (6 bases). This CDR3 region has 14 residues. From germline, CDR1 is MNHEY and CDR2 SVGEGT. Here the CDR3 reads CTMEEVDRPTEAFF. The CDR3, as DNA: TGTACCATGGAGGAAGTAGACAGGCCCACTGAAGCTTTCTTT.